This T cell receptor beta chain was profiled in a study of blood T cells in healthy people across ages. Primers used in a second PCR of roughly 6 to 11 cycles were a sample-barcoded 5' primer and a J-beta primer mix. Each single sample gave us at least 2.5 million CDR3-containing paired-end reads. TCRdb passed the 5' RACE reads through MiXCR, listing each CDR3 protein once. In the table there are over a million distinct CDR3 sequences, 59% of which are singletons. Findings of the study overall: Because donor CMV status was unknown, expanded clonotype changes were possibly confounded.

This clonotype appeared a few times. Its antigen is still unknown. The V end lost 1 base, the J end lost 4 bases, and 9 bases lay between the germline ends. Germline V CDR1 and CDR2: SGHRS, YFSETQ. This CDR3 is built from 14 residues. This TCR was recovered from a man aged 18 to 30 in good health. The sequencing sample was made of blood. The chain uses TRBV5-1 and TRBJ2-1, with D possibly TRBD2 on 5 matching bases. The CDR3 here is CASSLMGGYNEQFF. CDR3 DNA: TGCGCCAGCAGCTTGATGGGCGGGTACAATGAGCAGTTCTTC.